One and the same sample provided the 31 T cell receptor beta chains below, sequenced in a study of shared clonotypes between healthy human individuals. TCRdb keeps only in-frame clones here, not all; method: immunoSEQ multiplex PCR. The sample carries some 2,400,000 clones, almost 96% recorded once. Input material: naive CD4+ T cells sorted from blood. The sample's subset: CD45RA+ positively selected. The origin of the receptors is a man younger than 35 in good health.

V is TRBV10-3 and J is TRBJ2-5; D is unresolved. The end of the DNA fits TRBJ2-7 better, so the J call may be wrong. From germline, CDR1 is ENHRY and CDR2 SYGVKD. CDR3 length: 11 residues. The CDR3 DNA sequence: TGTGCCATCAGTGCCTCCTACGAGCAGTACTTC. Amino acid sequence: CAISASYEQYF.

This chain connects TRBV9 to TRBJ1-2, with a weak D call TRBD1 (6 bases). Germline CDR1 is SGDLS and CDR2 is YYNGEE. The CDR3 sequence is 16 residues long. Trimming took 0 bases from V and 5 from J, leaving 17 bases between them. DNA for the CDR3: TGTGCCAGCAGCGTAGAGGAAGGACAGAAGGCGTATGGCTACACCTTC. Protein: CASSVEEGQKAYGYTF.

The genes are TRBV2 and TRBJ2-7; weak D call: TRBD2 (6 bases). Between the trimmed V and J ends, which lost 4 bases and 6 bases, there was a span of 19 bases. The CDR3 runs to 15 residues. Germline CDR1 SNHLY, CDR2 FYNNEI. The CDR3 DNA reads as TGTGCCAGCAGTGTCCCGGGGGTAGCGAAGGGCGAGCAGTACTTC. It translates to CASSVPGVAKGEQYF.

The chain uses TRBV30 and TRBJ1-5; possibly TRBD1 for D (6 bases). The CDR3 length is 13 residues. The V gene lost 8 bases and the J gene lost 3 bases, with 14 bases spanning the gap. Looked up from germline, CDR1 is GTSNPN and CDR2 is SVGIG (reference sequence). DNA for the CDR3: TGTGCCCTCAAGACAGGACTCAATCAGCCCCAGCATTTT. Its protein is CALKTGLNQPQHF.

The J gene is TRBJ1-5, the V gene TRBV29-1; 11 bases match TRBD1. Germline V lookup: CDR1 SQVTM, CDR2 ANQGSEA. J was trimmed by 5 bases and V by 4 bases; bases with no gene match: 4. The CDR3 is made up of 14 amino acids. The DNA for the CDR3 is TGCAGCGTTGGGGGACAGGGGGTAGATCAGCCCCAGCATTTT. Its protein product is CSVGGQGVDQPQHF.

This rearrangement joins TRBV28 to TRBJ2-7, with 10 bases lining up with TRBD1. Germline assignment: CDR1 MDHEN and CDR2 SYDVKM. There are 16 residues in the CDR3. The V and J ends lost 0 bases and 2 bases, in that order; junction bases with no gene match: 4. CDR3 bases: TGTGCCAGCAGTTTATGGGGGACAGGGGCCACCTACGAGCAGTACTTC. Amino acid sequence: CASSLWGTGATYEQYF.

The gene calls are TRBV27 and TRBJ1-1, with TRBD1 matching over 7 bases. V trimming: 4 bases; J trimming: 6 bases; junction bases outside the gene matches: 8. In germline, CDR1 is MNHEY, CDR2 SMNVEV (reference sequence). CDR3 length: 14 amino acids. The CDR3 DNA follows: TGTGCCAGCAGTTCATTGACAGGGCTGGCTGAAGCTTTCTTT. It translates to CASSSLTGLAEAFF.

This clone was counted once. The chain combines TRBV15 with TRBJ1-1; no reliable D call. The CDR3 is 13 amino acids. Germline V gene sequence: CDR1 LNHNV, CDR2 YYDKDF (reference sequence). The germline V and J ends were trimmed by 0 bases and 5 bases, with 7 bases remaining between them. The CDR3 region has the DNA TGTGCCACCAGCAGAGAGGTGAGGACTGAAGCTTTCTTT. The encoded protein is CATSREVRTEAFF.

DNA of the CDR3: TGTGCTAGTGGTTTGGGCACTGGCATTTACTCTGGAAACACCATATATTTT. It translates to CASGLGTGIYSGNTIYF. The chain has TRBV12-5 and TRBJ1-3; D gene ambiguous. CDR3 size: 17 residues. V lost 1 base, J lost 0 bases, and 13 bases lay in between. The germline gives CDR1 LGHNT, CDR2 FRNRAP.

This clone was recorded once. The chain joins TRBV5-6 to TRBJ2-4; no clear D. V dropped 0 bases and J dropped 4 bases, with 14 bases sitting between them. Germline CDR1 and CDR2: SGHDT and YYEEEE. The CDR3 runs to 16 residues. The CDR3 is CASSLGTFTLKNIQYF. The DNA of the CDR3 is TGTGCCAGCAGCTTGGGGACCTTCACCTTAAAAAACATTCAGTACTTC.

This clone was picked up a small number of times. The same CDR3 arises from other DNA sequences in this sample as well. The chain recombines TRBV5-1 with TRBJ1-5, with D uncertain. CDR1 and CDR2 (germline): SGHRS, YFSETQ. V lost 0 bases, J lost 1 base, and 5 bases lay in between. CDR3 length equals 14 residues. For the CDR3, the DNA is TGCGCCAGCAGCTTGGATTCGAGCAATCAGCCCCAGCATTTT. It is translated as CASSLDSSNQPQHF.

The table lists this clone with a count of one. V gene TRBV11-2 combines with J gene TRBJ2-1, with D possibly TRBD2 on 6 matching bases. From germline, CDR1 is SGHAT and CDR2 FQNNGV. This CDR3 comprises 15 residues. Trimming took 3 bases from V and 9 from J, leaving 18 bases between them. The CDR3: CASSFAGGKEGEQFF. DNA for the CDR3: TGTGCCAGCAGCTTCGCTGGCGGGAAGGAGGGTGAGCAGTTCTTC.

The chain recombines TRBV12-5 with TRBJ1-2; the D gene is possibly TRBD1 (5 bases). Trimming removed 5 bases at V and 8 bases at J, with 12 bases between. The CDR3 spans 12 residues. Germline-derived CDR1 and CDR2 are LGHNT and FRNRAP. The CDR3 spells CASGTGGMGYTF. CDR3 coding DNA: TGTGCTAGTGGTACCGGGGGGATGGGCTACACCTTC. The full variable domain, rest sourced from reference TRBV12-5 and TRBJ1-2, is DARVTQTPRHKVTEMGQEVTMRCQPILGHNTVFWYRQTMMQGLELLAYFRNRAPLDDSGMPKDRFSAEMPDATLATLKIQPSEPRDSAVYFCASGTGGMGYTFGSGTRLTVV.

This clone was seen a single time. This chain links TRBV6-5 with TRBJ1-6, with 7 bases identical to TRBD1. The V and J ends lost 3 bases and 7 bases, in that order; junction bases with no gene match: 9. The germline gives CDR1 MNHEY, CDR2 SVGAGI. CDR3 length equals 16 residues. This CDR3 is CASSYSRDSKNSPLHF. In DNA form, the CDR3 reads TGTGCCAGCAGTTATTCCCGGGACAGTAAAAATTCACCCCTCCACTTT.

The chain recombines TRBV28 with TRBJ1-5; possible D gene TRBD1, 5 bases. Germline V gene data show CDR1 as MDHEN and CDR2 as SYDVKM. The CDR3 has 17 amino acids. The V end lost 7 bases, the J end lost 3 bases, and 22 bases lay between the germline ends. For the CDR3, the DNA is TGTGCCAGCACTCACACTCAGTGGACACCTCACAATCAGCCCCAGCATTTT. Translating gives CASTHTQWTPHNQPQHF.

Details on this clone: The sample contains more than one DNA sequence encoding this CDR3. This sequence joins TRBV5-1 and TRBJ2-5, with 7 bases matching TRBD1. The V and J ends lost 3 bases and 5 bases, in that order; junction bases with no gene match: 4. CDR3 length: 13 amino acids. The germline gives CDR1 SGHRS, CDR2 YFSETQ. The CDR3 loop reads CASSSTGLETQYF. The CDR3 DNA reads TGCGCCAGCAGCTCGACAGGGTTGGAGACCCAGTACTTC.

The rearrangement links TRBV2 to TRBJ2-1; possible D gene TRBD2, 6 bases. This CDR3 is 15 amino acids long. Trimming cost V 7 bases and J 1 base, with 14 bases left between them. The germline CDR1 and CDR2 sequences are SNHLY and FYNNEI. This chain's CDR3 is CASTAELASYNEQFF. In DNA form, the CDR3 reads TGTGCCAGCACGGCGGAACTAGCTTCCTACAATGAGCAGTTCTTC.

The chain uses TRBV5-1 and TRBJ2-1; either TRBD1 or TRBD2 may fit D (8 bases each). CDR3 length equals 18 residues. CDR1 is SGHRS and CDR2 is YFSETQ in the germline V gene. Between the trimmed V and J ends, which lost 4 bases and 7 bases, there was a span of 27 bases. The CDR3 DNA reads as TGCGCCAGCAGCCTATGGACAGGGCGAAGCGGGAGTGGTAATGAGCAGTTCTTC. This codes for CASSLWTGRSGSGNEQFF.

The chain uses TRBV20-1 and TRBJ2-3; D not certain. The CDR3 covers 10 residues. The germline CDR1 and CDR2 sequences are DFQATT and SNEGSKA (reference sequence). The CDR3 region is CSLTSDTQYF. The DNA of the CDR3 is TGCAGCTTAACGTCAGATACGCAGTATTTT.

The genes are TRBV10-3 and TRBJ1-1, with a weak D call TRBD1 (5 bases). Per germline, CDR1 ENHRY and CDR2 SYGVKD. Between the trimmed V and J ends, which lost 5 bases and 5 bases, there was a span of 12 bases. The CDR3 is 13 residues long. The CDR3 sequence: CAISIAGGTEAFF. CDR3 bases: TGTGCCATCAGTATTGCGGGGGGAACTGAAGCTTTCTTT.

This clone was counted once. This chain connects TRBV18 to TRBJ2-7; possible D gene TRBD1, 5 bases. In germline, CDR1 is KGHSH, CDR2 LQKENI. The CDR3 covers 16 residues. V was shortened by 0 bases and J by 4 bases, with 16 bases between the two germline ends. Written as DNA, the CDR3 is TGTGCCAGCTCACCACCGATGGGGTCGTCAGGGTACGAGCAGTACTTC. Protein: CASSPPMGSSGYEQYF.

The rearrangement uses TRBV18 and TRBJ2-3, with 14 nucleotides matching TRBD2. This CDR3 is built from 18 residues. The V and J ends lost 0 bases and 10 bases, in that order; junction bases with no gene match: 12. CDR1 and CDR2 (germline): KGHSH, LQKENI. The CDR3 coding sequence is TGTGCCAGCTCACCACCGGGACTAGCGGGAGCCGCAGGATATGCGCAGTATTTT. It yields the protein CASSPPGLAGAAGYAQYF.

This chain connects TRBV29-1 to TRBJ2-3; 11 positions agree with TRBD2. With 6 bases clipped from V and 2 bases from J, the junction kept 10 bases outside the gene matches. This CDR3 is 16 amino acids long. Germline V lookup: CDR1 SQVTM, CDR2 ANQGSEA. The CDR3 region is CSVGATSGAITDTQYF. CDR3 nucleotides: TGCAGCGTGGGAGCGACTAGCGGGGCGATCACAGATACGCAGTATTTT.

This sequence joins TRBV25-1 and TRBJ1-2; no firm D call. This CDR3 has 14 amino acids. V was shortened by 1 base and J by 8 bases, with 14 bases between the two germline ends. Germline CDR1 MGHDK, CDR2 SYGVNS. CDR3 bases: TGTGCCAGCAGTGAATGGGGAGGAGGAGGAGGCTACACCTTC. Protein: CASSEWGGGGGYTF.

The rearrangement links TRBV6-1 to TRBJ2-4, with 12 bases fitting TRBD1. Germline V gene lookup returns CDR1 MNHNS and CDR2 SASEGT. J lost 7 bases, V lost 2 bases, and 3 bases had no gene match. CDR3 length: 15 amino acids. This CDR3 reads CASSEYGTGGNIQYF. The CDR3 nucleotides are TGTGCCAGCAGTGAATACGGGACAGGGGGCAACATTCAGTACTTC.

V is TRBV4-3 and J is TRBJ1-2, with D possibly being TRBD1 (5 bases). This CDR3 contains 14 residues. Germline CDR1 is LGHNA and CDR2 is YSLEER. V shed 2 bases and J shed 4 bases, with 11 bases lying between them. CDR3 sequence (DNA): TGCGCCAGCAGCCAATCCGGGACCACCTATGGCTACACCTTC. It is translated as CASSQSGTTYGYTF.

This rearrangement joins TRBV27 to TRBJ2-1; D is undetermined. The CDR3 covers 13 residues. From germline, CDR1 is MNHEY and CDR2 SMNVEV (reference sequence). The V end was cut by 3 bases, the J end by 6 bases, with 9 bases between. CDR3 coding DNA: TGTGCCAGCAGTTTCTCGTGGGGCAATGAGCAGTTCTTC. Protein: CASSFSWGNEQFF.

The rearrangement joins TRBV10-3 to TRBJ1-4; a weak D match, TRBD1 (6 bases). Germline V gene sequence: CDR1 ENHRY, CDR2 SYGVKD. The CDR3 runs to 14 residues. V was trimmed by 5 bases and J by 4 bases, leaving 11 bases between them. CDR3 in DNA: TGTGCCATCAGTACAGGGAGAAGTAATGAAAAACTGTTTTTT. This encodes CAISTGRSNEKLFF.

This rearrangement joins TRBV11-2 to TRBJ1-4, with 11 nucleotides matching TRBD1. The CDR3 has 15 amino acids. V was pared by 0 bases and J by 8 bases, with 2 bases of the junction left unmatched. CDR1 is SGHAT and CDR2 is FQNNGV in the germline V gene. Written as DNA, the CDR3 is TGTGCCAGCAGCTTAGAGGACAGGGGGCGAGAAAAACTGTTTTTT. As protein: CASSLEDRGREKLFF.

The gene calls are TRBV28 and TRBJ1-5; D might be TRBD1 (6 bases). Deletions cut 5 bases from V and 3 bases from J, with 14 bases between. CDR3 length: 15 residues. Germline V gene data show CDR1 as MDHEN and CDR2 as SYDVKM. For the CDR3, the DNA is TGTGCCAGCAGTAGACAGGTGGGAGACAATCAGCCCCAGCATTTT. Encoded protein: CASSRQVGDNQPQHF.

The chain is built from TRBV2 and TRBJ2-1, with 13 bases identical to TRBD2. The CDR3 length is 14 residues. The V and J ends lost 6 bases and 9 bases, in that order; junction bases with no gene match: 5. Looked up from germline, CDR1 is SNHLY and CDR2 is FYNNEI. CDR3 nucleotide sequence: TGTGCCAGCAGAGGACTAGCGGGAGTTGGTGAGCAGTTCTTC. The encoded protein is CASRGLAGVGEQFF.